This entry features one TCR beta chain sequence. It lacks a known antigen. Base qualities are not at hand, and no much larger clone is one base apart. This entry comes from a study of blood T cell repertoires in COVID-19 (dated by TCRdb to about 2020). About the full investigation: Samples covering the acute and convalescent phases of COVID-19 were provided by collaborators in the United States, Italy and Spain. The samples were drawn from two sources: the first 160 participants of the ongoing ImmuneRACE study, and 1,000 to 1,500 subjects contributed by 6 global collaborators. The sample metadata nearly always contained a de-identified subject ID, COVID-19 status, age in years and sex. The repertoires were made available in a free public database intended to serve as a resource for research on the immune response to SARS-CoV-2. The material from the prospective study consisted of cDNA or gDNA derived from T cells, B-cell-depleted T cells, or PBMCs. Where available, HLA class I and class II types were obtained from metadata supplied by the sample provider rather than from assay-based typing. Deeply sampled blood TCRbeta repertoires from subjects exposed to, actively infected with, or recovered from COVID-19 were included in the dataset. Study-wide conclusions, independent of this receptor: The quantity of clinical and demographic metadata differed by source and by participant and was supplied without curation.

TCRbeta CDR3 regions were amplified from genomic DNA by means of the immunoSEQ Assay, a bias-controlled multiplex PCR. As for the authors' bioinformatics: Within the assay, amplification of reference gene primers was used to estimate how many nucleated cells each sample contained. To quantify the absolute abundance of each unique TCRbeta CDR3 rearrangement, sequence reads were collapsed and filtered. For each sample, productive Simpson clonality was calculated as the square root of Simpson's diversity index across productive rearrangements. TCRdb limited this immuneACCESS table to in-frame rearrangements with V and J called. A share of clones is missing; checked studies link under half to unresolved V genes, and the rest is unexplained. V and J calls and clone size follow that table, whereas D and trimming were derived from the DNA. Within this sample are fewer than 250,000 clones, with 84% of them counted one time only. The top ten clonotypes cover roughly 5.3% of the sample.

From the cysteine through the phenylalanine, the CDR3 covers 15 amino acids. The CDR3 DNA has 45 bases and is translated from base 1. V loses 8 bases at its end and J loses 9 bases; junction bases beyond the gene matches: 11. CDR1 and CDR2 are drawn from the germline V gene: SNHLY, FYNNEI. Collaborating institutions collected whole blood in K2EDTA tubes following their own protocols. Collaborator samples were shipped for TCRbeta analysis as frozen whole blood, isolated PBMCs, or DNA extracted from either sample type. The sequenced material came from peripheral blood. The chain couples TRBV2 to TRBJ2-1, with TRBD2 identical over 12 junction bases. This receptor was taken from a woman aged 70-85 years with active or convalescent COVID-19. The CDR3 loop reads CASGRSSGRAGEQFF. DNA sequence: TGTGCCAGCGGCCGGTCTAGCGGGAGGGCCGGTGAGCAGTTCTTC. When the CDR3 is completed using the reference TRBV2 and TRBJ2-1 genes on either side, the full variable domain is EPEVTQTPSHQVTQMGQEVILRCVPISNHLYFYWYRQILGQKVEFLVSFYNNEISEKSEIFDDQFSVERPDGSNFTLKIRSTKLEDSAMYFCASGRSSGRAGEQFFGPGTRLTVL.